A selection of T cell receptor beta chains follows, all from one sample in a study of blood T cell repertoires in COVID-19. Libraries were prepared by immunoSEQ multiplex PCR; TCRdb keeps only in-frame clonotypes and omits some of them. The sample lists almost 250,000 clones, around 88% occurring once. Sequenced material: PBMCs or T cells enriched from blood (not recorded which). The receptors were sampled from a woman aged 25 to 39 who had recovered from COVID-19. Each CDR3 is given with its conserved first and last residue. D genes are given only for firm matches. Clone size appears in some rows only: once, few, many, or a class for an expanded clone.

V gene: TRBV28; clone size: -; J gene: TRBJ2-7; D gene: -; CDR3 DNA: TGTGCCAGCCTCCCGGGGGGCCGCGGCTACGAGCAGTACTTC; CDR3 protein: CASLPGGRGYEQYF
V gene: TRBV9; clone size: few; J gene: TRBJ2-1; D gene: TRBD2; CDR3 DNA: TGTGCCAGCAGCCTAGGACTAGATGCCCCTAATGAGCAGTTCTTC; CDR3 protein: CASSLGLDAPNEQFF
V gene: TRBV30; clone size: once; J gene: TRBJ1-4; D gene: TRBD1; CDR3 DNA: TGTGCCTCCAGACAGGGGGCAGAAAAACTGTTTTTT; CDR3 protein: CASRQGAEKLFF
V gene: TRBV6-4; clone size: few; J gene: TRBJ2-1; D gene: -; CDR3 DNA: TGTGCCAGCAGTGACTCTAGCGGAGCCTACAATGAGCAGTTCTTC; CDR3 protein: CASSDSSGAYNEQFF
V gene: TRBV28; clone size: -; J gene: TRBJ1-6; D gene: TRBD1; CDR3 DNA: TGTGCCAGCAGTATACTGACAGGGGGCCTCGGGACACCCCTCCACTTT; CDR3 protein: CASSILTGGLGTPLHF
V gene: TRBV28; clone size: -; J gene: TRBJ2-5; D gene: TRBD2; CDR3 DNA: TGTGCCAGCAGTTTAAGGGGCGGGAGACTAGAGACCCAGTACTTC; CDR3 protein: CASSLRGGRLETQYF
V gene: TRBV11-2; clone size: -; J gene: TRBJ1-1; D gene: TRBD1; CDR3 DNA: TGTGCCAGCCGTCAGGGGGCGGGCACTGAAGCTTTCTTT; CDR3 protein: CASRQGAGTEAFF
V gene: TRBV7-8; clone size: -; J gene: TRBJ1-6; D gene: -; CDR3 DNA: TGTGCCAGCAGCTCGGGACAAGCAAACCCAGGGGATTCACCCCTCCACTTT; CDR3 protein: CASSSGQANPGDSPLHF
V gene: TRBV2; clone size: -; J gene: TRBJ2-1; D gene: -; CDR3 DNA: TGTGCCAGCTCGAGATCGGTCGATGAGCAGTTCTTC; CDR3 protein: CASSRSVDEQFF
V gene: TRBV7-2; clone size: -; J gene: TRBJ1-1; D gene: -; CDR3 DNA: TGTGCCAGCAGCTTTCCTAAGGTGGAGGGCACTGAAGCTTTCTTT; CDR3 protein: CASSFPKVEGTEAFF
V gene: TRBV4-1; clone size: -; J gene: TRBJ2-3; D gene: -; CDR3 DNA: TGCGCCAGCAGCCAAGGGACTACCTTCCGCCCAGATACGCAGTATTTT; CDR3 protein: CASSQGTTFRPDTQYF
V gene: TRBV10-3; clone size: -; J gene: TRBJ1-2; D gene: TRBD1; CDR3 DNA: TGTGCCATCAGCCTCGGTCCCGGGACAGGGAATGGCTACACCTTC; CDR3 protein: CAISLGPGTGNGYTF
V gene: TRBV5-4; clone size: few; J gene: TRBJ2-5; D gene: -; CDR3 DNA: TGTGCCAGCAGCTTTACGTCGGGGATGACCCAGTACTTC; CDR3 protein: CASSFTSGMTQYF
V gene: TRBV18; clone size: -; J gene: TRBJ2-1; D gene: TRBD2; CDR3 DNA: TGTGCCAGCCAGACTAGCGGGAGTTACAATGAGCAGTTCTTC; CDR3 protein: CASQTSGSYNEQFF
V gene: TRBV19; clone size: -; J gene: TRBJ2-2; D gene: -; CDR3 DNA: TGTGCCAGTAAGAGTAATCGTAACACCGGGGAGCTGTTTTTT; CDR3 protein: CASKSNRNTGELFF
V gene: TRBV11-2; clone size: -; J gene: TRBJ2-6; D gene: TRBD2; CDR3 DNA: TGTGCCAGCAGCTCAGGGAGGGCTACTGGGGCCAACGTCCTGACTTTC; CDR3 protein: CASSSGRATGANVLTF
V gene: TRBV9; clone size: -; J gene: TRBJ2-3; D gene: -; CDR3 DNA: TGTGCCAGCAGCGCCGAGAGGGATACGCAGTATTTT; CDR3 protein: CASSAERDTQYF
V gene: TRBV28; clone size: -; J gene: TRBJ2-5; D gene: -; CDR3 DNA: TGTGCCAGCTTCGGGCAAGAGACCCAGTACTTC; CDR3 protein: CASFGQETQYF
V gene: TRBV18; clone size: -; J gene: TRBJ2-1; D gene: -; CDR3 DNA: TGTGCCAGCTCACCAACGCGGGCAAATGAGCAGTTCTTC; CDR3 protein: CASSPTRANEQFF
V gene: TRBV5-4; clone size: once; J gene: TRBJ2-2; D gene: -; CDR3 DNA: TGTGCCAGCAGCATCAGGGTGAGCGACACCGGGGAGCTGTTTTTT; CDR3 protein: CASSIRVSDTGELFF
V gene: TRBV24-1; clone size: -; J gene: TRBJ2-1; D gene: TRBD2; CDR3 DNA: TGTGCCACCAGTCAGAGACTAGCGGGTTCAAATGAGCAGTTCTTC; CDR3 protein: CATSQRLAGSNEQFF
V gene: TRBV6-2/TRBV6-3; clone size: -; J gene: TRBJ1-2; D gene: -; CDR3 DNA: TGTGCCAGCAGCCTCTTATATGGCTACACCTTC; CDR3 protein: CASSLLYGYTF
V gene: TRBV7-2; clone size: -; J gene: TRBJ1-4; D gene: TRBD1; CDR3 DNA: TGTGCCAGCAGCTTAGCGGGACAGGGGAGGGGAAAACTGTTTTTT; CDR3 protein: CASSLAGQGRGKLFF
V gene: TRBV11-2; clone size: -; J gene: TRBJ1-6; D gene: -; CDR3 DNA: TGTGCCAGCAGCTTAAACCAGGTTTCACCCCTCCACTTT; CDR3 protein: CASSLNQVSPLHF
V gene: TRBV7-2; clone size: -; J gene: TRBJ1-5; D gene: -; CDR3 DNA: TGTGCCAGCAGCTCCCGGACAGGCAATCAGCCCCAGCATTTT; CDR3 protein: CASSSRTGNQPQHF
V gene: TRBV28; clone size: -; J gene: TRBJ1-5; D gene: -; CDR3 DNA: TGTGCCAGCAGTGTTGTAGGGGGAAGCCAGCCCCAGCATTTT; CDR3 protein: CASSVVGGSQPQHF
V gene: TRBV4-1; clone size: -; J gene: TRBJ1-5; D gene: -; CDR3 DNA: TGCGCCAGCAGCCAAGACACATATAGCAATCAGCCCCAGCATTTT; CDR3 protein: CASSQDTYSNQPQHF
V gene: TRBV28; clone size: -; J gene: TRBJ2-2; D gene: TRBD2; CDR3 DNA: TGTGCCGGCGGGACTAGCGGGAGGGCTTCGAACACCGGGGAGCTGTTTTTT; CDR3 protein: CAGGTSGRASNTGELFF
V gene: TRBV4-3; clone size: -; J gene: TRBJ2-3; D gene: -; CDR3 DNA: TGCGCCAGCAGCCTTACGGGGGATGCAGCTAGCACAGATACGCAGTATTTT; CDR3 protein: CASSLTGDAASTDTQYF